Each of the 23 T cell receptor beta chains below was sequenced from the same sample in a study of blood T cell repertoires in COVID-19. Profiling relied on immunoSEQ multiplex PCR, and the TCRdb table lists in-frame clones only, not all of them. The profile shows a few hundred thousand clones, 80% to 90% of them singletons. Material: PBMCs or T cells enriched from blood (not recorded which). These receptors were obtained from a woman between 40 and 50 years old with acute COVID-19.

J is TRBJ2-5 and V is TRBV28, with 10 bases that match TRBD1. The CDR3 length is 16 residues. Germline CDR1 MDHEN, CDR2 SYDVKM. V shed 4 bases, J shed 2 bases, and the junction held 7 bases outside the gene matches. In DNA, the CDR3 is TGTGCCAGCAGTTCGGGACAGGGGAAGGTGCAAGAGACCCAGTACTTC. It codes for CASSSGQGKVQETQYF. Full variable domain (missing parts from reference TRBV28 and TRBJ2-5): DVKVTQSSRYLVKRTGEKVFLECVQDMDHENMFWYRQDPGLGLRLIYFSYDVKMKEKGDIPEGYSVSREKKERFSLILESASTNQTSMYLCASSSGQGKVQETQYFGPGTRLLVL.

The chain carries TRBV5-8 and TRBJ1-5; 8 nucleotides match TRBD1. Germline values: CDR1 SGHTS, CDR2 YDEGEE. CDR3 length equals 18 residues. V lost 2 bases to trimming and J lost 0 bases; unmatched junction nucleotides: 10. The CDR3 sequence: CASSLQAGGLYSNQPQHF. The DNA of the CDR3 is TGTGCCAGCAGCTTACAGGCAGGGGGCTTATATAGCAATCAGCCCCAGCATTTT.

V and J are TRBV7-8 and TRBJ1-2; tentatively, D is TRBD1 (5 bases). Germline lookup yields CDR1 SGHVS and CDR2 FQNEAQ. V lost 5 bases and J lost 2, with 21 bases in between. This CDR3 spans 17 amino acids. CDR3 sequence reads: CASSREGALGLNYGYTF. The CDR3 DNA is TGTGCCAGCAGCCGCGAAGGGGCATTGGGACTAAACTATGGCTACACCTTC.

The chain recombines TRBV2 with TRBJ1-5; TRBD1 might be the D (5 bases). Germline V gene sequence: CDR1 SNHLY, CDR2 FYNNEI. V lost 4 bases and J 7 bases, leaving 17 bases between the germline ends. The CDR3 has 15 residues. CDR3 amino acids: CASSAGRADIQPQHF. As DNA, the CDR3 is TGTGCCAGCAGTGCGGGCAGGGCTGATATACAGCCCCAGCATTTT.

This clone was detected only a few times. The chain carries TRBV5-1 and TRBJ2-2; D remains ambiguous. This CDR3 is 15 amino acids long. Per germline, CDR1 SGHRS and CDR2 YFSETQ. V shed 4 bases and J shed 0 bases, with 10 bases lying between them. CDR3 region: CASSRVQANTGELFF. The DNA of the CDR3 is TGCGCCAGCAGCCGCGTTCAGGCGAACACCGGGGAGCTGTTTTTT.

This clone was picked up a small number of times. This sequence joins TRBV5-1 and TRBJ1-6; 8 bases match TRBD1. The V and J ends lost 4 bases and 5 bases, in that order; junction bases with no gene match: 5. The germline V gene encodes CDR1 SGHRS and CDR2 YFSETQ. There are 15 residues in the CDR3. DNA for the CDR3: TGCGCCAGCAGCGTGACAGGGGCGAATAATTCACCCCTCCACTTT. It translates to CASSVTGANNSPLHF.

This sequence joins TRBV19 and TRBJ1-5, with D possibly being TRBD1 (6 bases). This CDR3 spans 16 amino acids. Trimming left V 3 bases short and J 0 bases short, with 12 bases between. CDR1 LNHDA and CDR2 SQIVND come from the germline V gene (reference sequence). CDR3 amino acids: CASSIRDNNSNQPQHF. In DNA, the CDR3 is TGTGCCAGTAGTATCCGGGACAACAATAGCAATCAGCCCCAGCATTTT.

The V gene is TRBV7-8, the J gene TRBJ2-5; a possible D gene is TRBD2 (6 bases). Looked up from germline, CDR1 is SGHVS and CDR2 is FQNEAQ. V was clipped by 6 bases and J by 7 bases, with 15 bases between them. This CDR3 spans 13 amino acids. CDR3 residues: CASRDYIIPTQYF. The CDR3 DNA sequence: TGTGCCAGCAGGGACTATATTATTCCGACCCAGTACTTC. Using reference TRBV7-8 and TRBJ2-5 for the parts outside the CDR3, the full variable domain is GAGVSQSPRYKVAKRGQDVALRCDPISGHVSLFWYQQALGQGPEFLTYFQNEAQLDKSGLPSDRFFAERPEGSVSTLKIQRTQQEDSAVYLCASRDYIIPTQYFGPGTRLLVL.

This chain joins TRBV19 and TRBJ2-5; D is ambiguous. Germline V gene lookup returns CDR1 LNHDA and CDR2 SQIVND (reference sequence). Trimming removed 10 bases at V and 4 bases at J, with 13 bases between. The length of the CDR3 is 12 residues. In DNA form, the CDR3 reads TGTGCCACCACCTCTTCGGGAGAGACCCAGTACTTC. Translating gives CATTSSGETQYF.

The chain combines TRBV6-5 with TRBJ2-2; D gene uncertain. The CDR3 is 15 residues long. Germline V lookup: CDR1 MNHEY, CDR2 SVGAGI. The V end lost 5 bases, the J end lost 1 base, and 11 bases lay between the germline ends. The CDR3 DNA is TGTGCCAGCAGTCCCCCCCGACAGAACACCGGGGAGCTGTTTTTT. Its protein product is CASSPPRQNTGELFF.

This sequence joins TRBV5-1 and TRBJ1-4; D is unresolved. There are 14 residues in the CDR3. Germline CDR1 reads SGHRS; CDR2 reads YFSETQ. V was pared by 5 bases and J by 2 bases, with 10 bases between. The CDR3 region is CASREGVTNEKLFF. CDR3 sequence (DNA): TGCGCCAGCAGGGAAGGAGTCACTAATGAAAAACTGTTTTTT.

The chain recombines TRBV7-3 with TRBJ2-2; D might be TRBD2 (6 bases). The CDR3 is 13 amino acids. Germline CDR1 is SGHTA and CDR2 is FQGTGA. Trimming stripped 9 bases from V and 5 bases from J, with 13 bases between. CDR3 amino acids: CARPGTWTGELFF. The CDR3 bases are TGTGCCAGGCCCGGGACTTGGACCGGGGAGCTGTTTTTT.

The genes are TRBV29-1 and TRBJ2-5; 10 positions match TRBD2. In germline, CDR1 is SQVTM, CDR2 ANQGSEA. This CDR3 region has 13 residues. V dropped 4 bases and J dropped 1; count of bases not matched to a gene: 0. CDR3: CSVGTSGQETQYF. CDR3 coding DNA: TGCAGCGTTGGGACTAGCGGCCAAGAGACCCAGTACTTC.

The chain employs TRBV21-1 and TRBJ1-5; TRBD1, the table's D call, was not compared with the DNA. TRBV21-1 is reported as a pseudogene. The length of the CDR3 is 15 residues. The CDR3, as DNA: TGTGCCAGCAGCAATAAACAGGGGTTAAATCAGCCCCAGCATTTT. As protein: CASSNKQGLNQPQHF.

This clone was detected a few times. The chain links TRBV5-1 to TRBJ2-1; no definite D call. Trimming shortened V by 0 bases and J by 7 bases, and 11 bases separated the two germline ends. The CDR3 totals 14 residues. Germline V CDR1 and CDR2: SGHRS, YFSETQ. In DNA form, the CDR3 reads TGCGCCAGCAGCTTGGCCAACTTCTGGAATGAGCAGTTCTTC. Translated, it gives CASSLANFWNEQFF.

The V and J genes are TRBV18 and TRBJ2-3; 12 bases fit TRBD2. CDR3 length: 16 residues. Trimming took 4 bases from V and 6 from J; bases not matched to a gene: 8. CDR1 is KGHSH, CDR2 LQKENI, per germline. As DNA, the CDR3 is TGTGCCAGCTCACGGACTAGCGGGGTACTAACGGATACGCAGTATTTT. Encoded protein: CASSRTSGVLTDTQYF.

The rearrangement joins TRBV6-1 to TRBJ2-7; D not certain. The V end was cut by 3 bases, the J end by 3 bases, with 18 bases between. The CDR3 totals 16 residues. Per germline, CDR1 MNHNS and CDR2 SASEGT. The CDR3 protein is CASSETGRANRYEQYF. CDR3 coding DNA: TGTGCCAGCAGTGAGACTGGTAGAGCAAACCGCTACGAGCAGTACTTC.

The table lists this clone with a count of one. CDR3 loop: CASGPIRQGWGTDTQYF. The DNA of the CDR3 is TGTGCTAGTGGCCCTATTAGGCAGGGCTGGGGCACAGATACGCAGTATTTT. This chain joins TRBV12-5 and TRBJ2-3, with a possible D match to TRBD1 (5 bases). Germline loops: CDR1 LGHNT, CDR2 FRNRAP. The V and J ends lost 6 bases and 1 base respectively, with 20 bases between them. This CDR3 has 17 amino acids.

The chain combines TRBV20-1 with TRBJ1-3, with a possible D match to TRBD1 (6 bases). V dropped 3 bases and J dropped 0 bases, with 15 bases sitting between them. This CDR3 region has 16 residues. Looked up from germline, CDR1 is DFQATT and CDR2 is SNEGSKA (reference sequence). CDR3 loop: CSASEIQGPSGNTIYF. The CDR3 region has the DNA TGCAGTGCTAGTGAGATACAGGGCCCCTCTGGAAACACCATATATTTT.

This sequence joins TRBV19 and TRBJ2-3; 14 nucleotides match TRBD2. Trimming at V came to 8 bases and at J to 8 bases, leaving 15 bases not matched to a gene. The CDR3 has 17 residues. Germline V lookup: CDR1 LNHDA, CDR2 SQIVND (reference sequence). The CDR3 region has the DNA TGTGCCAGTTTGTCAACCCCGGGACTAGCGGGAGAGGGTACGCAGTATTTT. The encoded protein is CASLSTPGLAGEGTQYF.

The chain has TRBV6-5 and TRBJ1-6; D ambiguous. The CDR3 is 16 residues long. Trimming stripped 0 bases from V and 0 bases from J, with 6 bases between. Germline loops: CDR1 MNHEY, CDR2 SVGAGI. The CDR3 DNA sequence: TGTGCCAGCAGTTACTCCTCGCGCTCCTATAATTCACCCCTCCACTTT. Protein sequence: CASSYSSRSYNSPLHF.

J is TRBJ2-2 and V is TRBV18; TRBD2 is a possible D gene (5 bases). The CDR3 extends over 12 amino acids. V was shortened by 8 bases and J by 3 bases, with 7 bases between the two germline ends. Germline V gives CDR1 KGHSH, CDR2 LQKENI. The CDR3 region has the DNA TGTGCCAGCCAGGAGGACACCGGGGAGCTGTTTTTT. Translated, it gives CASQEDTGELFF.

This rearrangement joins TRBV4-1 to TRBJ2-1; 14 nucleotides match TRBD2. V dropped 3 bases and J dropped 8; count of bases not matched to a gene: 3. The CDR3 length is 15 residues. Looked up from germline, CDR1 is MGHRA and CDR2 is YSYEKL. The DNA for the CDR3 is TGCGCCAGCAGCCAGGGACTAGCGGGAGTTGATGAGCAGTTCTTC. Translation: CASSQGLAGVDEQFF.